This T cell receptor beta chain is drawn from a study of T cells in localized non-small cell lung cancer. Profiling relied on immunoSEQ multiplex PCR, and the TCRdb table lists in-frame clones only, not all of them. Of approximately 70,000 clones in the sample, roughly 90% are singletons; the top ten hold just over 20%. The sequence derives from a male donor at least 60 years old with stage III squamous cell lung carcinoma. This specimen was peripheral blood, taken before any cancer treatment.

The CDR3 loop reads CASSQPDRNEQFF. The CDR3 bases are TGTGCCAGCAGCCAACCGGACAGGAATGAGCAGTTCTTC. The V call is TRBV4-2, the J call TRBJ2-1, with 7 bases lining up with TRBD1. The germline V gene has CDR1 LGHNA and CDR2 YNFKEQ. The V and J ends lost 2 bases and 7 bases, in that order; junction bases with no gene match: 2. The CDR3 is 13 amino acids.